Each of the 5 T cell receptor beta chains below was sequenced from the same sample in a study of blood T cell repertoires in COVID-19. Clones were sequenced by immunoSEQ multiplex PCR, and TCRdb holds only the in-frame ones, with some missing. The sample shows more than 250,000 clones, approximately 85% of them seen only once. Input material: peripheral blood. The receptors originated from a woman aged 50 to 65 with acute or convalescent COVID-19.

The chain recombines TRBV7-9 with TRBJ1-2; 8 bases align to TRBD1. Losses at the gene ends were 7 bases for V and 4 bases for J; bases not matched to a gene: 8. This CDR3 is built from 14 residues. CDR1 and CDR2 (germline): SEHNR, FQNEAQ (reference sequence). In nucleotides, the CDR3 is TGTGCCAGCACAAGACAGGGGAATACCTATGGCTACACCTTC. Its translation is CASTRQGNTYGYTF. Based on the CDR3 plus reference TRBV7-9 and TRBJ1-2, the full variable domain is DTGVSQNPRHKITKRGQNVTFRCDPISEHNRLYWYRQTLGQGPEFLTYFQNEAQLEKSRLLSDRFSAERPKGSFSTLEIQRTEQGDSAMYLCASTRQGNTYGYTFGSGTRLTVV.

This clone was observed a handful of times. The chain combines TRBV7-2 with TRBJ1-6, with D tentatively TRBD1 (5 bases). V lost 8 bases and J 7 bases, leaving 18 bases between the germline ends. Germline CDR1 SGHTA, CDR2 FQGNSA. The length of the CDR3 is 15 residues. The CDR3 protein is CASGTWQGGNSPLHF. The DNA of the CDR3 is TGTGCCAGCGGGACTTGGCAGGGAGGCAATTCACCCCTCCACTTT.

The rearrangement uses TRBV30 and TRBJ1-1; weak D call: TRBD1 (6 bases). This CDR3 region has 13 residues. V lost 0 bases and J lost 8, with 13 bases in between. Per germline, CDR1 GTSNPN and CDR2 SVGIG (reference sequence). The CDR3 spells CAWSVYGTGEAFF. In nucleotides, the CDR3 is TGTGCCTGGAGTGTATACGGCACAGGGGAAGCTTTCTTT.

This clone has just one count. CDR3 coding DNA: TGTGCCAGCAGTGCCGGAGACAGGGGGCTCTCGGATGGCTACACCTTC. Translated: CASSAGDRGLSDGYTF. The J gene is TRBJ1-2, the V gene TRBV2, with TRBD1 matching 10 bases. The length of the CDR3 is 16 residues. With 4 bases clipped from V and 6 bases from J, the junction kept 11 bases outside the gene matches. Germline CDR1 and CDR2: SNHLY and FYNNEI.

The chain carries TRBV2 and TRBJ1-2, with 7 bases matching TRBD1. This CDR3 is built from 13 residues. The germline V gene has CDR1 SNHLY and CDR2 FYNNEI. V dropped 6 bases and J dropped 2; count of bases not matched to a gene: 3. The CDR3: CASRRGQNYGYTF. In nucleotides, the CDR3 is TGTGCCAGCAGGCGGGGACAGAACTATGGCTACACCTTC. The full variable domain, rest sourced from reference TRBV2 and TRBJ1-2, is EPEVTQTPSHQVTQMGQEVILRCVPISNHLYFYWYRQILGQKVEFLVSFYNNEISEKSEIFDDQFSVERPDGSNFTLKIRSTKLEDSAMYFCASRRGQNYGYTFGSGTRLTVV.